The sequence of this T cell receptor (beta chain) was determined in a study of identifying expanded T cells in peripheral blood. Trimming removed 6 bases from V and 5 bases from J; junction bases left unmatched: 4. Germline lookup yields CDR1 MNHEY and CDR2 SVGAGI. This CDR3 spans 13 amino acids. Libraries were prepared by immunoSEQ multiplex PCR; TCRdb keeps only in-frame clonotypes and omits some of them. There are tens of thousands of clones in the sample; approximately 91% occur only once, and under 6.5% lies in the top ten. Study-level results: Technical replicates showed around 1.2 changed clones; two weeks approximately 16; four weeks 19. Across healthy donors, higher total template counts meant significantly greater approximately 2-week count variance.

Collection occurred without any documented infections or immune events in donors. Concerning this clone itself: What it binds is not known.

Input material: blood. The chain has TRBV6-5 and TRBJ2-7; 10 bases align to TRBD1. This clonotype was sampled from a person between 18 and 75 years old in good health. The DNA of the CDR3 is TGTGCCAGCAGCCTGGACAGGGGGGACGAGCAGTACTTC. Its translation is CASSLDRGDEQYF.